This passage covers 22 T cell receptor beta chains from one sample sequenced in a study of T cells in Graves' hyperthyroidism and ophthalmopathy (dated 2019 in TCRdb). Library method: multiplex PCR. Sequencing relied on an Illumina HiSeq 2000. TCR beta CDR3 regions were amplified from RNA transcripts. The TCR CDR3 was subjected to a first round of RT-PCR using the HTBI primer set and the Qiagen OneStep RT-PCR kit. The raw public data were reprocessed by TCRdb itself: fastp quality trimming at Q25, MiXCR clonotype calling, in-frame beta chains only. Every entry covers one CDR3 protein and lists the most common genes and DNA from its rows. This sample lists about 210,000 distinct CDR3 sequences; under 20% were detected once. The ten largest account for approximately 46% of the sample. Source material: blood. The receptors shown here come from a man in his fifties with Graves' hyperthyroidism.

The CDR3 protein is CSVERGGGQETQYF. CDR3 DNA: TGCAGCGTTGAAAGGGGGGGGGGACAAGAGACCCAGTACTTC. This chain connects TRBV29-1 to TRBJ2-5, with D maybe TRBD2 (7 bases). V lost 2 bases and J 2 bases, leaving 12 bases between the germline ends. CDR1 is SQVTM and CDR2 is ANQGSEA in the germline V gene. This CDR3 comprises 14 residues.

This clonotype was observed many times. The chain links TRBV4-1 to TRBJ2-1, with 10 bases that match TRBD1. The CDR3 consists of 16 residues. Germline trimming cut 2 bases from V and 8 bases from J; bases unmatched to any gene: 9. Germline CDR1 is MGHRA and CDR2 is YSYEKL. The CDR3 reads CASSQSPGQGDDEQFF. The CDR3 coding sequence is TGCGCCAGCAGCCAATCTCCCGGACAGGGGGACGATGAGCAGTTCTTC.

This clonotype was counted ten times or more. This chain joins TRBV2 and TRBJ1-6; 10 bases match TRBD1. Germline V lookup: CDR1 SNHLY, CDR2 FYNNEI. The V gene end was trimmed by 5 bases and the J gene end by 10 bases; junction bases not matched to a gene: 2. CDR3 length: 13 amino acids. The DNA for the CDR3 is TGTGCCAGCAGTTTGGACAGGGGGTCACCCCTCCACTTT. Translating it yields CASSLDRGSPLHF.

This chain uses TRBV5-1 with TRBJ2-7; 10 bases map to TRBD2. Germline V gives CDR1 SGHRS, CDR2 YFSETQ. The length of the CDR3 is 14 residues. The ends lost 4 bases at V and 0 bases at J; junction bases unmatched: 1. The CDR3 protein is CASSGTSASYEQYF. The DNA of the CDR3 is TGCGCCAGCAGCGGGACTAGCGCCTCCTACGAGCAGTACTTC.

The table lists this clonotype with many counts. The V call is TRBV2, the J call TRBJ2-5; D unresolved. Germline V CDR1 and CDR2: SNHLY, FYNNEI. The germline V and J ends were trimmed by 7 bases and 0 bases, with 6 bases remaining between them. This CDR3 region has 12 residues. CDR3 in amino acids: CASIKYQETQYF. The CDR3 DNA follows: TGTGCCAGCATCAAGTACCAAGAGACCCAGTACTTC.

The chain links TRBV6-1 to TRBJ2-7; D unresolved. V was clipped by 6 bases and J by 2 bases, with 5 bases between them. CDR3 length: 11 amino acids. Germline V gene data show CDR1 as MNHNS and CDR2 as SASEGT. As DNA, the CDR3 is TGTGCCAGCAGGGAGCCCTACGAGCAGTACTTC. Residues: CASREPYEQYF.

This clonotype was recorded many times. The CDR3 spells CASSPGLAGGQETQYF. The CDR3, as DNA: TGTGCCAGCAGTCCCGGACTAGCGGGAGGCCAAGAGACCCAGTACTTC. This chain joins TRBV7-9 and TRBJ2-5, with TRBD2 matching over 14 bases. The CDR3 runs 16 residues. The V and J ends lost 6 bases and 1 base, in that order; junction bases with no gene match: 4. CDR1 and CDR2 (germline): SEHNR, FQNEAQ (reference sequence).

This clonotype was counted ten times or more. The V call is TRBV7-9, the J call TRBJ2-3; a weak D match, TRBD1 (5 bases). Trimming took 7 bases from V and 3 from J, leaving 8 bases between them. The CDR3 totals 12 residues. Germline CDR1 and CDR2: SEHNR and FQNEAQ (reference sequence). The CDR3 DNA reads TGTGCCAGCAACCAGGGTACAGATACGCAGTATTTT. Its translation is CASNQGTDTQYF. Full variable domain (rest looked up from reference TRBV7-9 and TRBJ2-3): DTGVSQNPRHKITKRGQNVTFRCDPISEHNRLYWYRQTLGQGPEFLTYFQNEAQLEKSRLLSDRFSAERPKGSFSTLEIQRTEQGDSAMYLCASNQGTDTQYFGPGTRLTVL.

This clonotype occurred many times. The CDR3 region has the DNA TGTGCCTGGAGACTAGCAACTAGCACAGATACGCAGTATTTT. Translating gives CAWRLATSTDTQYF. This sequence joins TRBV30 and TRBJ2-3; the D gene is possibly TRBD2 (6 bases). V gave up 3 bases and J gave up 0 bases, with 10 bases separating them. There are 14 residues in the CDR3. CDR1 is GTSNPN and CDR2 is SVGIG in the germline V gene (reference sequence).

This clonotype was found a few times. This chain links TRBV29-1 with TRBJ2-7; 10 bases map to TRBD2. Germline V CDR1 and CDR2: SQVTM, ANQGSEA. The CDR3 covers 14 residues. The V and J ends lost 5 bases and 2 bases, in that order; junction bases with no gene match: 6. CDR3 bases: TGCAGCGTTATACTAGCGGGGCGTGCCTACGAGCAGTACTTC. Encoded protein: CSVILAGRAYEQYF.

This clonotype occurred a few times. V and J are TRBV6-5 and TRBJ2-1; 8 nucleotides match TRBD2. The length of the CDR3 is 14 residues. Germline V gene sequence: CDR1 MNHEY, CDR2 SVGAGI. The V segment lost 1 base and the J segment 8 bases; nucleotides outside the gene matches: 4. The CDR3 reads CASSYLGLADEQFF. The CDR3 DNA sequence: TGTGCCAGCAGTTACTTAGGACTAGCTGATGAGCAGTTCTTC.

In its sample, this clonotype was seen once. This chain joins TRBV2 and TRBJ1-1; TRBD1 might be the D (5 bases). The V end lost 5 bases, the J end lost 3 bases, and 10 bases lay between the germline ends. Germline lookup yields CDR1 SNHLY and CDR2 FYNNEI. The CDR3 totals 13 residues. The CDR3 region is CASSSWGDTEAFF. The CDR3, as DNA: TGTGCCAGCAGTTCATGGGGGGACACTGAAGCTTTCTTT.

This clonotype was observed at least ten times. The genes are TRBV7-9 and TRBJ2-2; unclear D gene. Germline V gene lookup returns CDR1 SEHNR and CDR2 FQNEAQ (reference sequence). V gave up 1 base and J gave up 6 bases, with 6 bases separating them. The CDR3 spans 13 residues. CDR3 sequence (DNA): TGTGCCAGCAGCTTAGTACAGCCCGGGGAGCTGTTTTTT. Translating it yields CASSLVQPGELFF.

This clonotype appeared many times. This sequence joins TRBV5-1 and TRBJ2-7, with D possibly TRBD1 on 5 matching bases. CDR3 length equals 13 residues. Trimming took 6 bases from V and 2 from J, leaving 12 bases between them. Germline-derived CDR1 and CDR2 are SGHRS and YFSETQ. The CDR3 coding sequence is TGCGCCAGCATGGGGCCGGGTGCCTACGAGCAGTACTTC. It translates to CASMGPGAYEQYF.

Only a few counts were recorded for this clonotype. This CDR3 reads CASSYRVYEQYF. CDR3 DNA: TGTGCCAGCAGCTACAGGGTTTACGAGCAGTACTTC. The chain employs TRBV7-9 and TRBJ2-7, with D perhaps TRBD1 (6 bases). From germline, CDR1 is SEHNR and CDR2 FQNEAQ (reference sequence). The length of the CDR3 is 12 residues. The germline V and J ends were trimmed by 4 bases and 4 bases, with 8 bases remaining between them. Supplemented by reference TRBV7-9 and TRBJ2-7, the full variable domain reads DTGVSQNPRHKITKRGQNVTFRCDPISEHNRLYWYRQTLGQGPEFLTYFQNEAQLEKSRLLSDRFSAERPKGSFSTLEIQRTEQGDSAMYLCASSYRVYEQYFGPGTRLTVT.

This clonotype was picked up a small number of times. The chain uses TRBV5-1 and TRBJ2-7, with TRBD2 identical over 7 bases. The CDR3 totals 14 residues. Germline trimming cut 6 bases from V and 3 bases from J; bases unmatched to any gene: 9. CDR1 is SGHRS, CDR2 YFSETQ, per germline. The CDR3 nucleotides read TGCGCCAGCAACGTGGGGGAGCGGGGCTACGAGCAGTACTTC. Its translation is CASNVGERGYEQYF.

This chain uses TRBV15 with TRBJ1-6; no reliable D call. The germline CDR1 and CDR2 sequences are LNHNV and YYDKDF (reference sequence). This CDR3 spans 15 amino acids. Trimming took off 4 bases at V and 5 bases at J, with 12 bases between the two ends. The CDR3 DNA reads as TGTGCCACCAGCACCCAGGACGGGGATAATTCACCCCTCCACTTT. The encoded protein is CATSTQDGDNSPLHF. The full variable domain, with the rest looked up from reference TRBV15 and TRBJ1-6, is DAMVIQNPRYQVTQFGKPVTLSCSQTLNHNVMYWYQQKSSQAPKLLFHYYDKDFNNEADTPDNFQSRRPNTSFCFLDIRSPGLGDTAMYLCATSTQDGDNSPLHFGNGTRLTVT.

This clonotype was seen repeatedly, ten times or more. The rearrangement links TRBV20-1 to TRBJ2-7; D is unclear. The CDR3 sequence is 12 residues long. The germline V gene has CDR1 DFQATT and CDR2 SNEGSKA (reference sequence). With 5 bases removed from V and 5 bases from J, the gap between germline ends came to 13 bases. CDR3 DNA sequence: TGCAGTGCTCCCCGGCTAACCGACGAGCAGTACTTC. It yields the protein CSAPRLTDEQYF.

The chain recombines TRBV5-5 with TRBJ2-3; D remains ambiguous. Germline CDR1 reads SGHKS; CDR2 reads YYEKEE (reference sequence). Trimming left V 1 base short and J 1 base short, with 10 bases between. The CDR3 extends over 15 amino acids. The CDR3 nucleotides read TGTGCCAGCAGCTTGAGGGAACCACGCACAGATACGCAGTATTTT. It specifies CASSLREPRTDTQYF.

This clonotype was counted only a few times. V usage is TRBV10-1 and J usage is TRBJ2-1; D perhaps matches TRBD2 (5 bases). Per the germline V gene, CDR1 is WNHNN and CDR2 is SYGVQD (reference sequence). V lost 2 bases and J 6 bases, leaving 5 bases between the germline ends. The CDR3 runs 12 residues. CDR3 bases: TGCGCCAGCAGTGAGGCGGGCAATGAGCAGTTCTTC. This encodes CASSEAGNEQFF.

This clonotype was counted many times. J is TRBJ2-1 and V is TRBV11-1; D call uncertain. V was pared by 2 bases and J by 3 bases, with 5 bases between. The germline V gene encodes CDR1 SGHAT and CDR2 FQDESV (reference sequence). This CDR3 spans 13 amino acids. CDR3 in amino acids: CASSLSGYNEQFF. For the CDR3, the DNA is TGTGCCAGCAGCTTATCCGGCTACAATGAGCAGTTCTTC.

This clonotype was seen a few times. The chain is built from TRBV20-1 and TRBJ1-5; possibly TRBD1 for D (6 bases). Germline assignment: CDR1 DFQATT and CDR2 SNEGSKA (reference sequence). Trimming took 1 base from V and 3 from J, leaving 16 bases between them. This CDR3 comprises 16 residues. This CDR3 is CSARAPGAVINQPQHF. CDR3 nucleotides: TGCAGTGCTAGAGCTCCGGGGGCAGTCATCAATCAGCCCCAGCATTTT.